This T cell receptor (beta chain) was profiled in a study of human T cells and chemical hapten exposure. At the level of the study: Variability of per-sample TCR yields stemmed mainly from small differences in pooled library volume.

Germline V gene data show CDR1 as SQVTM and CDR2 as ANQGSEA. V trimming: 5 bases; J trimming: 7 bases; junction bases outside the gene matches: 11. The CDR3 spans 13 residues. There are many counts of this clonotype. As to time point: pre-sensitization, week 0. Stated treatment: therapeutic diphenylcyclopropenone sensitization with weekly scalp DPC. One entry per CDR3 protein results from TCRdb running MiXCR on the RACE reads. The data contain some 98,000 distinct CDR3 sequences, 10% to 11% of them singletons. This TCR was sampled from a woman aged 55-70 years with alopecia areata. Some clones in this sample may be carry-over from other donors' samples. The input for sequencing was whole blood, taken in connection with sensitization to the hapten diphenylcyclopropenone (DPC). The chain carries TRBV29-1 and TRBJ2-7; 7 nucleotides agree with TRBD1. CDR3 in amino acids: CSVFDRGPGEQYF. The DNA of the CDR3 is TGCAGCGTTTTTGATAGGGGGCCGGGGGAGCAGTACTTC.